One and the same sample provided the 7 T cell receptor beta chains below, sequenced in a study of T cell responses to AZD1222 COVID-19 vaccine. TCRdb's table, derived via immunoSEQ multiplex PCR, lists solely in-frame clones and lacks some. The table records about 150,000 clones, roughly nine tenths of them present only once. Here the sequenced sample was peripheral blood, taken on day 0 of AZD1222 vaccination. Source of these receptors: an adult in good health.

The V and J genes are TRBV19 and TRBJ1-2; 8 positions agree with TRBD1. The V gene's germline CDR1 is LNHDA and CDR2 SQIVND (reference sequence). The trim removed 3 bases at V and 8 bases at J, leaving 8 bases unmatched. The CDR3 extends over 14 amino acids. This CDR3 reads CASSMRGTGGGYTF. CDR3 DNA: TGTGCCAGTAGTATGAGGGGGACAGGAGGGGGCTACACCTTC.

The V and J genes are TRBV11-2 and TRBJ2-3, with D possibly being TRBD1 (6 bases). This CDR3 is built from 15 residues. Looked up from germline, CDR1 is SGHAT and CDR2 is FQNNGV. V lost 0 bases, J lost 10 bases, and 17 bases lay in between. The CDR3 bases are TGTGCCAGCAGCTTAGATGTCAGGGGCCCATGGGCGCAGTATTTT. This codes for CASSLDVRGPWAQYF.

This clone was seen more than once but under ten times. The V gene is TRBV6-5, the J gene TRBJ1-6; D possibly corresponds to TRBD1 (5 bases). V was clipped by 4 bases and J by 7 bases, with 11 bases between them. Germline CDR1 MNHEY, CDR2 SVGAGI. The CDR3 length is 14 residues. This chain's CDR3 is CASSSAGRNSPLHF. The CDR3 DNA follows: TGTGCCAGCAGTTCCGCAGGGAGGAATTCACCCCTCCACTTT.

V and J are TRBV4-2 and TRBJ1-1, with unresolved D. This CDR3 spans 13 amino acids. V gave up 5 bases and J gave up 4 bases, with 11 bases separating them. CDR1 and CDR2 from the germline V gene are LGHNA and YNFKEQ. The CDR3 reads CASSSGIGTEAFF. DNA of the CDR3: TGTGCCAGCAGCTCAGGTATCGGCACTGAAGCTTTCTTT.

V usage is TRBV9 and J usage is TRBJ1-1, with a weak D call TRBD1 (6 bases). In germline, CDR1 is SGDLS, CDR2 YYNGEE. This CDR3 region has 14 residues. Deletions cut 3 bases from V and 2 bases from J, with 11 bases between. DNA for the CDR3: TGTGCCAGCAGCGCCTGGACAGCAAACACTGAAGCTTTCTTT. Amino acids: CASSAWTANTEAFF.

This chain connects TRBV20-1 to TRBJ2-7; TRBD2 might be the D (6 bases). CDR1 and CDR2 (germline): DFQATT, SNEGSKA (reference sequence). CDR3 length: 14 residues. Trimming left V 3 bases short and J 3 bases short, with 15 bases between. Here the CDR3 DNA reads TGCAGTGCTAGTTGGGGTGCCGGGGGCTACGAGCAGTACTTC. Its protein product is CSASWGAGGYEQYF.

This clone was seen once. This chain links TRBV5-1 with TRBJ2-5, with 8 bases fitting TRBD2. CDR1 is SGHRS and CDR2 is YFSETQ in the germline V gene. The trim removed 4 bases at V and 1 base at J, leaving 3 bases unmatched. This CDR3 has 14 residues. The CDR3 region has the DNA TGCGCCAGCAGCCCGGGGGGGCGCCAAGAGACCCAGTACTTC. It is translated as CASSPGGRQETQYF. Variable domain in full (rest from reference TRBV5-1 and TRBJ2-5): KAGVTQTPRYLIKTRGQQVTLSCSPISGHRSVSWYQQTPGQGLQFLFEYFSETQRNKGNFPGRFSGRQFSNSRSEMNVSTLELGDSALYLCASSPGGRQETQYFGPGTRLLVL.